This TCR beta chain is drawn from a study of cytomegalovirus exposure and HLA in healthy donors. As for the study in general: Prior work identified some 120 million unique TCR beta sequences in around 170 million T cells.

Whole-study results and caveats: In a later analysis, HLA-associated beta chains showed higher expansion and lower generation probabilities than comparable chains. Analysis performed later found about 18,000 TCR beta sequences associated with HLA alleles at 0.05 false discovery rate.

Germline CDR1 MNHEY, CDR2 SMNVEV (reference sequence). This CDR3 has 15 amino acids. The V gene end was trimmed by 5 bases and the J gene end by 7 bases; junction bases not matched to a gene: 3. The study ran its PCR with 60 Vbeta and 13 Jbeta primers. Here immunoSEQ multiplex PCR was the method, and the copy in TCRdb shows in-frame clones only, minus some. This table has under 150,000 clones, 84% appearing once. Of note for this clone: Its specificity is not known.

The genes are TRBV27 and TRBJ2-1; 15 bases match TRBD2. The sequence was collected from a man aged 45-60 years in good health and CMV-seronegative. The sample comprised PBMCs. The CDR3 DNA is TGTGCCAGCAGTCCCGGGACTAGCGGGGGGAATGAGCAGTTCTTC. It is translated as CASSPGTSGGNEQFF.